Each of the 2 T cell receptor beta chains below was sequenced from the same sample in a study of cytomegalovirus exposure and HLA in healthy donors. The primer mix had 60 Vbeta and 13 Jbeta primers. Data came from immunoSEQ multiplex PCR; TCRdb stores just in-frame clones and leaves some out. The table includes over 80,000 clones, roughly 82% detected once. The material sequenced was PBMCs. Source of these receptors: a man aged 25 to 40 in good health and CMV-seropositive.

The chain links TRBV10-2 to TRBJ1-1; no clear D. Germline V gene data show CDR1 as WSHSY and CDR2 as SAAADI. Deletions cut 8 bases from V and 4 bases from J, with 17 bases between. This CDR3 is built from 14 residues. The CDR3 is CASVETRGLTEAFF. CDR3 bases: TGCGCCAGCGTCGAGACCCGAGGGCTCACTGAAGCTTTCTTT.

The gene calls are TRBV5-6 and TRBJ2-1, with 8 bases lining up with TRBD1. The CDR3 runs 16 residues. Germline V gene lookup returns CDR1 SGHDT and CDR2 YYEEEE. Trimming cost V 5 bases and J 7 bases; bases outside gene matches: 14. In DNA form, the CDR3 reads TGTGCCAGCAGTTTCGTCACAGGGGGAGGAAAAAATGAGCAGTTCTTC. Protein product: CASSFVTGGGKNEQFF.